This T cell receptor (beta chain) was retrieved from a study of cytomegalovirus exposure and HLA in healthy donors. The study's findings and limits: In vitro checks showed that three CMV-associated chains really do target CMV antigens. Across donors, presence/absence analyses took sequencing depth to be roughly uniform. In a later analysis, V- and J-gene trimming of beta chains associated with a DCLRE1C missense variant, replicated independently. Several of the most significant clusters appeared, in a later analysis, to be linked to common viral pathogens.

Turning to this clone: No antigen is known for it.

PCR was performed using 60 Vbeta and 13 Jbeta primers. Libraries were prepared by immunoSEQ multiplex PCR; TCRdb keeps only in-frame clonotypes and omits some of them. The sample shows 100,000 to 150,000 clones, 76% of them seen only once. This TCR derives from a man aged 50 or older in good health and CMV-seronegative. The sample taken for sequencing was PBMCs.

Written as DNA, the CDR3 is TGTGCCAGCAGTCGCCAGGGAATTGGAAACACCATATATTTT. This translates into CASSRQGIGNTIYF. V gene TRBV28 combines with J gene TRBJ1-3; maybe TRBD1 (5 bases). Germline CDR1 is MDHEN and CDR2 is SYDVKM. V lost 5 bases and J lost 3, with 11 bases in between. The CDR3 totals 14 residues.